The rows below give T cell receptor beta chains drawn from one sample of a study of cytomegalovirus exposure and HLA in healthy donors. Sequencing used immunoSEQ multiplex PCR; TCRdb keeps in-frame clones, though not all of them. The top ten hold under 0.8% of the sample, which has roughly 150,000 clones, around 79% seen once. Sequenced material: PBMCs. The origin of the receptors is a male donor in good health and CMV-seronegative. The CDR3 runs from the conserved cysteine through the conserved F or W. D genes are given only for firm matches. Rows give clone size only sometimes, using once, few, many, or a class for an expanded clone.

cdr3_aa: CASSWDRGLQDTQYF
cdr3_nt: TGTGCCAGCAGCTGGGACAGGGGCCTCCAGGATACGCAGTATTTT
clone_size: .
j_call: TRBJ2-3
v_call: TRBV5-8
d_call: TRBD1

cdr3_aa: CASSDSYSNQPQHF
cdr3_nt: TGTGCCAGCAGTGACAGTTATAGCAATCAGCCCCAGCATTTT
clone_size: .
j_call: TRBJ1-5
v_call: TRBV2
d_call: .

cdr3_aa: CASSHGGGLLETQYF
cdr3_nt: TGTGCCAGCAGCCACGGGGGGGGGCTGCTGGAGACCCAGTACTTC
clone_size: .
j_call: TRBJ2-5
v_call: TRBV6-5
d_call: TRBD2

cdr3_aa: CASSPPGQGTDRAFF
cdr3_nt: TGTGCCAGCTCACCACCGGGACAGGGTACCGATAGAGCTTTCTTT
clone_size: .
j_call: TRBJ1-1
v_call: TRBV18
d_call: TRBD1

cdr3_aa: CAWAGTHQETQYF
cdr3_nt: TGTGCCTGGGCCGGGACACACCAAGAGACCCAGTACTTC
clone_size: .
j_call: TRBJ2-5
v_call: TRBV30
d_call: .

cdr3_aa: CASKVASGYGEQYF
cdr3_nt: TGTGCCAGTAAAGTTGCTAGCGGTTATGGGGAGCAGTACTTC
clone_size: .
j_call: TRBJ2-5
v_call: TRBV19
d_call: TRBD2

cdr3_aa: CASSPNGGPFGEQYF
cdr3_nt: TGTGCCAGCAGCCCGAACGGGGGGCCCTTCGGCGAGCAGTACTTC
clone_size: .
j_call: TRBJ2-7
v_call: TRBV5-5
d_call: .

cdr3_aa: CASSRDEKLFF
cdr3_nt: TGTGCCAGCAGCCGGGATGAAAAACTGTTTTTT
clone_size: .
j_call: TRBJ1-4
v_call: TRBV6-5
d_call: .

cdr3_aa: CASAGGAESGYTF
cdr3_nt: TGTGCCAGCGCAGGGGGCGCAGAGTCCGGCTACACCTTC
clone_size: .
j_call: TRBJ1-2
v_call: TRBV6-6
d_call: TRBD1

cdr3_aa: CASSAGGRAYEQYF
cdr3_nt: TGTGCCAGCAGTGCTGGGGGCAGGGCCTACGAGCAGTACTTC
clone_size: .
j_call: TRBJ2-7
v_call: TRBV6-1
d_call: .

cdr3_aa: CAWKFSRGPDRDEQFF
cdr3_nt: TGTGCCTGGAAGTTCTCTAGGGGGCCCGATAGGGATGAGCAGTTCTTC
clone_size: .
j_call: TRBJ2-1
v_call: TRBV30
d_call: TRBD1

cdr3_aa: CASSEHFPFDILRFRRTPSDTQYF
cdr3_nt: TGTGCCAGCAGTGAACATTTCCCATTTGATATACTCCGGTTCCGGCGGACACCCTCAGATACGCAGTATTTT
clone_size: .
j_call: TRBJ2-3
v_call: TRBV6-1
d_call: .

cdr3_aa: CASSLSTGVGGYTF
cdr3_nt: TGTGCCAGCAGCCTCTCGACAGGGGTTGGAGGCTACACCTTC
clone_size: .
j_call: TRBJ1-2
v_call: TRBV11-3
d_call: TRBD1

cdr3_aa: CSVETTLGHTEAFF
cdr3_nt: TGCAGCGTTGAAACCACTTTGGGGCACACTGAAGCTTTCTTT
clone_size: .
j_call: TRBJ1-1
v_call: TRBV29-1
d_call: .

cdr3_aa: CASSPPGTEAFF
cdr3_nt: TGTGCCAGCAGTCCCCCGGGCACTGAAGCTTTCTTT
clone_size: .
j_call: TRBJ1-1
v_call: TRBV6-6
d_call: .

cdr3_aa: CASSLRRGGKGETQYF
cdr3_nt: TGTGCCAGCAGCTTGAGGCGGGGGGGCAAAGGAGAGACCCAGTACTTC
clone_size: .
j_call: TRBJ2-5
v_call: TRBV11-2
d_call: TRBD2

cdr3_aa: CASSGVGAGGTQYF
cdr3_nt: TGTGCCAGCAGTGGGGTCGGGGCGGGGGGCACGCAGTATTTT
clone_size: .
j_call: TRBJ2-3
v_call: TRBV2
d_call: TRBD2

cdr3_aa: CASSFTGAGGSGNTIYF
cdr3_nt: TGCGCCAGCAGCTTCACCGGGGCAGGGGGCTCTGGAAACACCATATATTTT
clone_size: .
j_call: TRBJ1-3
v_call: TRBV5-1
d_call: TRBD1

cdr3_aa: CASSGPGQGALNEKLFF
cdr3_nt: TGTGCCAGCAGTGGCCCGGGACAGGGGGCCTTAAATGAAAAACTGTTTTTT
clone_size: .
j_call: TRBJ1-4
v_call: TRBV6-1
d_call: TRBD1

cdr3_aa: CSSSHPQRGANYGYTF
cdr3_nt: TGTTCCAGCAGCCATCCCCAGCGGGGGGCTAACTATGGCTACACCTTC
clone_size: .
j_call: TRBJ1-2
v_call: TRBV7-9
d_call: .

cdr3_aa: CASSVAGGTHNEQFF
cdr3_nt: TGTGCCAGCAGTGTCGCGGGAGGCACTCACAATGAGCAGTTCTTC
clone_size: .
j_call: TRBJ2-1
v_call: TRBV6-1
d_call: TRBD2

cdr3_aa: CASSPGTGNQPQHF
cdr3_nt: TGTGCCAGCAGTCCGGGGACAGGGAATCAGCCCCAGCATTTT
clone_size: .
j_call: TRBJ1-5
v_call: TRBV27
d_call: TRBD1

cdr3_aa: CASRPTGTLAREQYF
cdr3_nt: TGTGCCAGCAGACCTACCGGGACCCTAGCGAGGGAGCAGTACTTC
clone_size: .
j_call: TRBJ2-7
v_call: TRBV27
d_call: .

cdr3_aa: CASSQEASGTPTDTQYF
cdr3_nt: TGTGCCAGCAGCCAAGAGGCTAGCGGAACCCCCACAGATACGCAGTATTTT
clone_size: .
j_call: TRBJ2-3
v_call: TRBV4-2
d_call: TRBD2

cdr3_aa: CASSSDLNYEQYF
cdr3_nt: TGCGCCAGCAGCTCTGACTTAAACTACGAGCAGTACTTC
clone_size: .
j_call: TRBJ2-7
v_call: TRBV4-1
d_call: .

cdr3_aa: CASSLGQGSGANVLTF
cdr3_nt: TGTGCCAGCAGCCTCGGACAGGGATCTGGGGCCAACGTCCTGACCTTC
clone_size: .
j_call: TRBJ2-6
v_call: TRBV7-8
d_call: TRBD1

cdr3_aa: CASSQETARPQHF
cdr3_nt: TGCGCCAGCAGCCAAGAAACCGCCAGGCCCCAGCATTTT
clone_size: few
j_call: TRBJ1-5
v_call: TRBV4-1
d_call: .

cdr3_aa: CASSSDPLQAASGNTIYF
cdr3_nt: TGCGCCAGCAGCTCCGACCCCCTGCAGGCAGCCTCTGGAAACACCATATATTTT
clone_size: .
j_call: TRBJ1-3
v_call: TRBV5-1
d_call: .

cdr3_aa: CASRRKYSNQPQHF
cdr3_nt: TGTGCTAGTCGCAGGAAGTATAGCAATCAGCCCCAGCATTTT
clone_size: .
j_call: TRBJ1-5
v_call: TRBV12-5
d_call: .

cdr3_aa: CASSRAGEHQETQYF
cdr3_nt: TGTGCCAGCAGCCGAGCGGGGGAACATCAAGAGACCCAGTACTTC
clone_size: .
j_call: TRBJ2-5
v_call: TRBV7-8
d_call: TRBD2

cdr3_aa: CASSVGTGNYNEQFF
cdr3_nt: TGTGCCAGCAGTGTTGGGACAGGGAACTACAATGAGCAGTTCTTC
clone_size: .
j_call: TRBJ2-1
v_call: TRBV6-1
d_call: TRBD1

cdr3_aa: CASSLDVGPQRGYTF
cdr3_nt: TGTGCCAGCAGCTTAGATGTCGGGCCCCAGCGGGGCTACACCTTC
clone_size: .
j_call: TRBJ1-2
v_call: TRBV7-8
d_call: .

cdr3_aa: CASSQGHGRYEQYF
cdr3_nt: TGCGCCAGCAGCCAGGGGCACGGGCGATACGAGCAGTACTTC
clone_size: few
j_call: TRBJ2-7
v_call: TRBV4-1
d_call: .

cdr3_aa: CASSIGAGGATIDTEAFF
cdr3_nt: TGTGCCAGTAGTATAGGTGCAGGGGGCGCGACAATAGACACTGAAGCTTTCTTT
clone_size: .
j_call: TRBJ1-1
v_call: TRBV19
d_call: TRBD1

cdr3_aa: CASSFITSPNEQFF
cdr3_nt: TGCGCCAGCAGCTTTATCACTAGTCCTAATGAGCAGTTCTTC
clone_size: .
j_call: TRBJ2-1
v_call: TRBV5-1
d_call: .

cdr3_aa: CASSGVPGQGFDTQYF
cdr3_nt: TGTGCCAGCAGTGGGGTCCCGGGACAGGGGTTTGATACGCAGTATTTT
clone_size: .
j_call: TRBJ2-3
v_call: TRBV6-1
d_call: TRBD1

cdr3_aa: CASSPTGPDYEQYF
cdr3_nt: TGTGCCAGCAGCCCGACAGGGCCTGACTACGAGCAGTACTTC
clone_size: .
j_call: TRBJ2-7
v_call: TRBV5-6
d_call: TRBD1

cdr3_aa: CASSPWTGGGYGYTF
cdr3_nt: TGTGCCAGCAGCCCCTGGACAGGGGGAGGCTATGGCTACACCTTC
clone_size: .
j_call: TRBJ1-2
v_call: TRBV7-9
d_call: TRBD1

cdr3_aa: CASSQEGRGWTEAFF
cdr3_nt: TGCGCCAGCAGCCAGGAAGGGAGGGGTTGGACTGAAGCTTTCTTT
clone_size: .
j_call: TRBJ1-1
v_call: TRBV4-1
d_call: .

cdr3_aa: CASSISGSELAGAMYNEQFF
cdr3_nt: TGTGCCAGTAGTATATCAGGCAGCGAACTAGCGGGGGCTATGTACAATGAGCAGTTCTTC
clone_size: .
j_call: TRBJ2-1
v_call: TRBV19
d_call: TRBD2

cdr3_aa: CASSFRGANTGELFF
cdr3_nt: TGTGCCAGTAGTTTCCGGGGAGCGAACACCGGGGAGCTGTTTTTT
clone_size: .
j_call: TRBJ2-2
v_call: TRBV19
d_call: .

cdr3_aa: CAWSRGQFEAFF
cdr3_nt: TGTGCCTGGAGTCGCGGACAGTTCGAAGCTTTCTTT
clone_size: .
j_call: TRBJ1-1
v_call: TRBV30
d_call: .

cdr3_aa: CASSHRELNQPQHF
cdr3_nt: TGTGCCAGCAGCCATCGGGAGCTCAATCAGCCCCAGCATTTT
clone_size: .
j_call: TRBJ1-5
v_call: TRBV5-5
d_call: .

cdr3_aa: CASSSRTGPSYNEQFF
cdr3_nt: TGTGCCAGCAGCTCGAGGACAGGTCCATCCTACAATGAGCAGTTCTTC
clone_size: .
j_call: TRBJ2-1
v_call: TRBV5-4
d_call: TRBD1

cdr3_aa: CASSLAGRGTNEKLFF
cdr3_nt: TGTGCCAGCAGCCTCGCAGGGAGGGGGACTAATGAAAAACTGTTTTTT
clone_size: .
j_call: TRBJ1-4
v_call: TRBV14
d_call: .

cdr3_aa: CSVEGATGANTEAFF
cdr3_nt: TGCAGCGTTGAAGGAGCGACAGGGGCGAACACTGAAGCTTTCTTT
clone_size: .
j_call: TRBJ1-1
v_call: TRBV29-1
d_call: TRBD1

cdr3_aa: CATRDRYSNEQFF
cdr3_nt: TGTGCCACCCGGGACAGGTATAGCAATGAGCAGTTCTTC
clone_size: .
j_call: TRBJ2-1
v_call: TRBV6-5
d_call: TRBD1

cdr3_aa: CASSLLAPSYEQYF
cdr3_nt: TGTGCCAGCAGCTTGCTAGCGCCCTCCTACGAGCAGTACTTC
clone_size: .
j_call: TRBJ2-7
v_call: TRBV7-6
d_call: .

cdr3_aa: CASSFYRDRDNEQYF
cdr3_nt: TGTGCCAGCAGTTTCTACCGGGACAGGGACAACGAGCAGTACTTC
clone_size: .
j_call: TRBJ2-7
v_call: TRBV28
d_call: TRBD1

cdr3_aa: CASRPGQGKPGELFF
cdr3_nt: TGTGCCAGCAGACCCGGACAGGGTAAACCCGGGGAGCTGTTTTTT
clone_size: .
j_call: TRBJ2-2
v_call: TRBV11-3
d_call: TRBD1